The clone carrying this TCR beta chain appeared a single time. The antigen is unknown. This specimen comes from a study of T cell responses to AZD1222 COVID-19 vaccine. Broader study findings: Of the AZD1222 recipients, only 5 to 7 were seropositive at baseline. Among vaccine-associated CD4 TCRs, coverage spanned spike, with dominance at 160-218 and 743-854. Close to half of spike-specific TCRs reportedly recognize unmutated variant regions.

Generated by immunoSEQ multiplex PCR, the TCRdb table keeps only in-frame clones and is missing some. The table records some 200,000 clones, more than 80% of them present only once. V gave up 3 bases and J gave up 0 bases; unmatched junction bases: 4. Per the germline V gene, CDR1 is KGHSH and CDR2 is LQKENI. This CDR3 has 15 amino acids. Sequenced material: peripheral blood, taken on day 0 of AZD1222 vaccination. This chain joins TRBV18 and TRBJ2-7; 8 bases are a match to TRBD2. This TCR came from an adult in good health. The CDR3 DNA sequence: TGTGCCAGCTCACCCACTAGCGGAAGCTCCTACGAGCAGTACTTC. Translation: CASSPTSGSSYEQYF.